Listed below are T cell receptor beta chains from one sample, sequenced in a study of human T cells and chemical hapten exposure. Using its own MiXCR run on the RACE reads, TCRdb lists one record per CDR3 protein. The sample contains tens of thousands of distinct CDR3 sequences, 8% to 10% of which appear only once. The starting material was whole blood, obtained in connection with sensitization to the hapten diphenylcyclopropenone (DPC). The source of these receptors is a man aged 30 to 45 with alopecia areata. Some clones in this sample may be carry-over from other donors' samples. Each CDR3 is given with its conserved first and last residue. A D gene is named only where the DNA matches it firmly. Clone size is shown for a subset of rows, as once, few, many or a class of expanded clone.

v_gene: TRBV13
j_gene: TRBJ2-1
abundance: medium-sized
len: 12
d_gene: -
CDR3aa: CASSPGRYEQFF
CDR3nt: TGTGCCAGCAGCCCAGGAAGGTATGAGCAGTTCTTC

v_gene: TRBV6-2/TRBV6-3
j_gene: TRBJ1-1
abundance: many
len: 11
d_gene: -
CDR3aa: CASGPSTEAFF
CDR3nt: TGTGCCAGCGGTCCGTCGACTGAAGCTTTCTTT

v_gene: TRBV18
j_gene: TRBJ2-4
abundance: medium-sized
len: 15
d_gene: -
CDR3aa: CASSPSGSTKNIQYF
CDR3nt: TGTGCCAGCTCACCGTCTGGCAGTACCAAAAACATTCAGTACTTC

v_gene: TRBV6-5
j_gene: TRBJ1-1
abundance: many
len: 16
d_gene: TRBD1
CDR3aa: CASSYGTGPKGTEAFF
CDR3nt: TGTGCCAGCAGTTATGGGACAGGGCCCAAGGGAACTGAAGCTTTCTTT

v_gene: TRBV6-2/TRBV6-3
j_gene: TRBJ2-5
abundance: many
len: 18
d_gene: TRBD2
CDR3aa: CASSESTSGSPPRETQYF
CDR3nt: TGTGCCAGCAGTGAATCGACTAGCGGGAGCCCGCCCAGGGAGACCCAGTACTTC

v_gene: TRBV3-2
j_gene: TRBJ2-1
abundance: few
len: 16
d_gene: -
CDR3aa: CASSQGIGGDYNEQFF
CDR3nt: TGTGCCAGCAGCCAAGGTATCGGAGGTGATTACAATGAGCAGTTCTTC

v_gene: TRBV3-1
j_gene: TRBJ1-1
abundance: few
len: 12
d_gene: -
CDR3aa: CASSQDNTEAFF
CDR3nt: TGTGCCAGCAGCCAGGACAACACTGAAGCTTTCTTT

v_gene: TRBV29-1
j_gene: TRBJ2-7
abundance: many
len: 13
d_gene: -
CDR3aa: CSASDRQSYEQYF
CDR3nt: TGCAGCGCATCGGACCGCCAGTCCTACGAGCAGTACTTC

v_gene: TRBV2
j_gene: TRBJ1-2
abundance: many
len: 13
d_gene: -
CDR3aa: CASSETGNYGYTF
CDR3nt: TGTGCCAGCAGTGAAACAGGGAACTATGGCTACACCTTC

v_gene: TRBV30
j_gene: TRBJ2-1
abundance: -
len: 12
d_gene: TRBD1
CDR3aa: CAWSPTGDGWFF
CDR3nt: TGTGCCTGGAGCCCAACAGGGGATGGGTGGTTCTTC

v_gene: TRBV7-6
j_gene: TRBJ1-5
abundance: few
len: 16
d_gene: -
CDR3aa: CASSLGVGQGNQPQHF
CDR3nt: TGTGCCAGCAGCTTAGGGGTCGGGCAGGGCAATCAGCCCCAGCATTTT

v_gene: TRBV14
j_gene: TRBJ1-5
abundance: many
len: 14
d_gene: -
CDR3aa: CASSHGAATGPQHF
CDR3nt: TGTGCCAGCAGCCATGGGGCAGCAACAGGGCCCCAGCATTTT

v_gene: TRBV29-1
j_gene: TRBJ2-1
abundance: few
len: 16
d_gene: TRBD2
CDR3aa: CSAWTSGSRAGNEQFF
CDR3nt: TGCAGCGCATGGACTAGCGGGAGCCGCGCGGGTAATGAGCAGTTCTTC

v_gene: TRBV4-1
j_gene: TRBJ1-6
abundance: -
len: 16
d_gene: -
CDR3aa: CASSQDGVPYNSPLHF
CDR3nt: TGCGCCAGCAGCCAAGACGGGGTCCCCTATAATTCACCCCTCCACTTT

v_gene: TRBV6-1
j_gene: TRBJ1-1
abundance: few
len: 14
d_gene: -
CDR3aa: CASRPVAKDTEAFF
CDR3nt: TGTGCCAGCAGGCCGGTTGCGAAGGACACTGAAGCTTTCTTT

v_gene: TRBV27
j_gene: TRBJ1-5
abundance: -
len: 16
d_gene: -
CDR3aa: CASSPFLGGDNQPQHF
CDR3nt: TGTGCCAGCAGTCCGTTTCTCGGGGGGGACAATCAGCCCCAGCATTTT

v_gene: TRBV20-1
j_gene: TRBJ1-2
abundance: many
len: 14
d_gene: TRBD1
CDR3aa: CSAWSRDRAGGYTF
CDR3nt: TGCAGTGCTTGGTCCCGGGACAGGGCGGGCGGCTACACCTTC

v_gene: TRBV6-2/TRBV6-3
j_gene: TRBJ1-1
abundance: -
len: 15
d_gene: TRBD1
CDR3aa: CASSYGTGADTEAFF
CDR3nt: TGTGCCAGCAGTTACGGCACAGGGGCGGACACTGAAGCTTTCTTT

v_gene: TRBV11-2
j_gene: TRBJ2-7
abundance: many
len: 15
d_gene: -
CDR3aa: CASSLDLAGSYEQYF
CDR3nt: TGTGCCAGCAGCTTAGATCTAGCAGGTTCCTACGAGCAGTACTTC

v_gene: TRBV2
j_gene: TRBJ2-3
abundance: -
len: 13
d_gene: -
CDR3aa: CASNKGLTDTQYF
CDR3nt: TGTGCCAGCAATAAAGGGCTCACAGATACGCAGTATTTT

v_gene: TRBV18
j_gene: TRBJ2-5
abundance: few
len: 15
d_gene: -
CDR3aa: CASSPKTGTQETQYF
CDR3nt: TGTGCCAGCTCACCAAAAACCGGGACCCAAGAGACCCAGTACTTC

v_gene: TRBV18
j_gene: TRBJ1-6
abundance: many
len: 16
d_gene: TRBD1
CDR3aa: CASSLGQDQYNSPLHF
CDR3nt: TGTGCCAGCTCATTAGGACAGGACCAGTATAATTCACCCCTCCACTTT

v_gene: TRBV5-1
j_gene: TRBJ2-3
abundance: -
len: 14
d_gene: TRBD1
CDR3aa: CASSLGQATDTQYF
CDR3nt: TGCGCCAGCAGCCTGGGACAGGCCACAGATACGCAGTATTTT

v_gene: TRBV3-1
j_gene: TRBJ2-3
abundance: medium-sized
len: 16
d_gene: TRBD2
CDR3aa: CASSAKGTSVTDTQYF
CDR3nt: TGTGCCAGCAGCGCGAAGGGGACTAGCGTCACAGATACGCAGTATTTT

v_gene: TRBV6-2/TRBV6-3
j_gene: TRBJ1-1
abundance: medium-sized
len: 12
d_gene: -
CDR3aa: CASSYVDTEAFF
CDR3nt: TGTGCCAGCAGTTATGTGGACACTGAAGCTTTCTTT

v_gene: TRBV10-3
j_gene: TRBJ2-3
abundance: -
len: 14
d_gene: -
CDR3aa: CAISEDGAEDTQYF
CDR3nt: TGTGCCATCAGTGAGGATGGAGCGGAAGATACGCAGTATTTT

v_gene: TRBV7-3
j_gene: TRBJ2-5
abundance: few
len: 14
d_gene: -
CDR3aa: CASSLTGGEETQYF
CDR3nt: TGTGCCAGCAGCTTAACGGGCGGGGAAGAGACCCAGTACTTC

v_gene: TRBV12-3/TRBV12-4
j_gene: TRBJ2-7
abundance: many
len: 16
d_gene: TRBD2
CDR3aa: CASSLGSGGTVYEQYF
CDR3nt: TGTGCCAGCAGTTTAGGTAGCGGGGGGACGGTCTACGAGCAGTACTTC

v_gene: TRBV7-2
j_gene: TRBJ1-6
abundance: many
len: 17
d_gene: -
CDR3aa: CASQKKPGSSYNSPLHF
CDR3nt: TGTGCCAGCCAGAAAAAACCCGGGAGCTCCTATAATTCACCCCTCCACTTT

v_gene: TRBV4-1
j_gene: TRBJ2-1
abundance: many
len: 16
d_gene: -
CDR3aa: CASSKEQGWVYNEQFF
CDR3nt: TGCGCCAGCAGCAAAGAACAGGGATGGGTTTACAATGAGCAGTTCTTC

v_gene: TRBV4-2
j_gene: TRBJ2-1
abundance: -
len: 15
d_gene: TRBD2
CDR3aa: CASSQDPLATNEQFF
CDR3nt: TGTGCCAGCAGCCAAGACCCACTAGCGACCAATGAGCAGTTCTTC

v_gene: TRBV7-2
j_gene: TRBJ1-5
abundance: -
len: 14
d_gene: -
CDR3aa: CASSSAAYNQPQHF
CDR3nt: TGTGCCAGCAGCTCCGCGGCGTACAATCAGCCCCAGCATTTT

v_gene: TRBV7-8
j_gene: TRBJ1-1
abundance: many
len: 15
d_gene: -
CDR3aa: CASSLAGSMNTEAFF
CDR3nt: TGTGCCAGCAGCTTAGCGGGCAGTATGAACACTGAAGCTTTCTTT

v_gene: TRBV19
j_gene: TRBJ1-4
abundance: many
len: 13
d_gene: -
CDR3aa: CASSISVGGKLFF
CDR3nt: TGTGCCAGTAGTATCTCGGTCGGGGGAAAACTGTTTTTT

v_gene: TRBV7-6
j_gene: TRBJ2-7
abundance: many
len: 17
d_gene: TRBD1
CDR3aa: CASSLEWGDRASYEQYF
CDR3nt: TGTGCCAGCAGCTTAGAGTGGGGTGACAGGGCCTCCTACGAGCAGTACTTC

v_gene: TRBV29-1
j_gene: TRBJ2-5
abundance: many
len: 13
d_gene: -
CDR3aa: CSVEDQLGETQYF
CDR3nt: TGCAGCGTTGAAGATCAACTGGGGGAGACCCAGTACTTC

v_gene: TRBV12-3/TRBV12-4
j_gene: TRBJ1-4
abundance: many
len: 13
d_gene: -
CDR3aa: CASTWEGYEKLFF
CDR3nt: TGTGCCAGCACCTGGGAAGGTTATGAAAAACTGTTTTTT

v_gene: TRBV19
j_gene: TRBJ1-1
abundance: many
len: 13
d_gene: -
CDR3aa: CASRLQLNTEAFF
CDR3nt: TGTGCCAGTAGGTTGCAGCTGAACACTGAAGCTTTCTTT

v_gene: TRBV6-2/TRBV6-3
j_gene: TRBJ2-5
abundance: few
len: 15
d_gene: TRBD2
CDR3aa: CASSSDLAGQETQYF
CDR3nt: TGTGCCAGCAGTTCCGATCTAGCGGGACAAGAGACCCAGTACTTC

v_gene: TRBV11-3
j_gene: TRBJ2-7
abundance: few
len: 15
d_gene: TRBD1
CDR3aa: CASSRRQGDSYEQYF
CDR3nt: TGTGCCAGCAGCCGTCGACAGGGGGACTCCTACGAGCAGTACTTC

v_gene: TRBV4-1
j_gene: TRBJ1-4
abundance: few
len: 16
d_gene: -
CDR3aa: CASSQGYGTMNEKLFF
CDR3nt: TGCGCCAGCAGCCAAGGATACGGGACAATGAATGAAAAACTGTTTTTT

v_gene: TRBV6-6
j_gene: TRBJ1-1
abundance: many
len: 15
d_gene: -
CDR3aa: CASSYSRGGETEAFF
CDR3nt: TGTGCCAGCAGTTACTCGCGAGGGGGAGAAACTGAAGCTTTCTTT

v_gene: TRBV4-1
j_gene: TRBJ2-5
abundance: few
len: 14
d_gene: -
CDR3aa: CASSQQGRAETQYF
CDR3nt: TGCGCCAGCAGCCAACAGGGGCGGGCGGAGACCCAGTACTTC

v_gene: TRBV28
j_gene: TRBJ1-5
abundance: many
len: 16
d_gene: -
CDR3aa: CASSFLAVGSNQPQHF
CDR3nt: TGTGCCAGCAGTTTCCTGGCTGTGGGTAGCAATCAGCCCCAGCATTTT

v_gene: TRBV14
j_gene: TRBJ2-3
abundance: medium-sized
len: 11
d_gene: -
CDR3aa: CASSNTDTQYF
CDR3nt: TGTGCCAGCAGTAACACAGATACGCAGTATTTT

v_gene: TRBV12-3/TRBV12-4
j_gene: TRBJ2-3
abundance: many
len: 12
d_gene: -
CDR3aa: CASSLVADTQYF
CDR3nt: TGTGCCAGCAGTTTGGTAGCAGATACGCAGTATTTT

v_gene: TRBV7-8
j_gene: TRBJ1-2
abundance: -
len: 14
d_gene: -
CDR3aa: CASSRATSNYGYTF
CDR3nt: TGTGCCAGCAGCAGAGCGACTTCTAACTATGGCTACACCTTC

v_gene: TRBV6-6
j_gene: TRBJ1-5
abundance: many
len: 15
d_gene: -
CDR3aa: CASSTSEGMGQPQHF
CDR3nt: TGTGCCAGCAGTACCTCTGAGGGGATGGGTCAGCCCCAGCATTTT

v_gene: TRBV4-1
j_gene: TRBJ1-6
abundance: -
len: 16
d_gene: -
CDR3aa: CASSQEYRAGNSPLHF
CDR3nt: TGCGCCAGCAGCCAAGAGTACAGGGCTGGAAATTCACCCCTCCACTTT

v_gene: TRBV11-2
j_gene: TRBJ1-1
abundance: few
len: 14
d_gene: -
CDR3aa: CASSDYRELGEAFF
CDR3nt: TGTGCCAGCAGCGACTACCGGGAGTTAGGTGAAGCTTTCTTT

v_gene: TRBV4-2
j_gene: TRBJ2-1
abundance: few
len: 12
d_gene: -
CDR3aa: CASSLYQAEQFF
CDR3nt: TGTGCCAGCAGCCTTTACCAAGCCGAGCAGTTCTTC

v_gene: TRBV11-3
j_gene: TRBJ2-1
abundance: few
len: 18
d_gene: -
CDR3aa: CASSLDRGPMFSYNEQFF
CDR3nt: TGTGCCAGCAGCTTAGATAGGGGTCCGATGTTTTCCTACAATGAGCAGTTCTTC

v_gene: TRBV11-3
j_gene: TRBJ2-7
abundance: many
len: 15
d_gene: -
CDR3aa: CASSSYPAGPYEQYF
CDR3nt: TGTGCCAGCAGCTCATACCCGGCAGGCCCCTACGAGCAGTACTTC